This paragraph covers one T cell receptor beta chain sequence. What it binds is unknown. This entry is derived from a study of cytomegalovirus exposure and HLA in healthy donors. At collection, donors were nominally healthy, but unrecorded immune exposures were probable. The primer mix had 60 Vbeta and 13 Jbeta primers. Using immunoSEQ multiplex PCR, the repertoire was profiled, and TCRdb retains in-frame clones only, with some absent. The sample spans around 140,000 clones; the ten largest clones claim about 0.96%. Study-wide findings and caveats: Another analysis was done later, and it associated 16,951 TCR beta sequences with HLA alleles at 0.05 false discovery rate. When analyzed later, the rates of TCR association showed variation by HLA locus, with DRB1 the most and HLA-C the fewest.

The sequence was obtained from a male donor in good health and CMV-seronegative. Sequencing was done on a sample of PBMCs.

The CDR3 sequence is CASSVGQGAYNEQFF. The CDR3, as DNA: TGTGCCAGTAGTGTCGGACAGGGGGCATACAATGAGCAGTTCTTC. The gene calls are TRBV19 and TRBJ2-1, with TRBD1 identical over 11 bases. CDR3 length equals 15 residues. V trimming: 5 bases; J trimming: 4 bases; junction bases outside the gene matches: 4. In germline, CDR1 is LNHDA, CDR2 SQIVND (reference sequence).